Listed below are T cell receptor beta chains from one sample, sequenced in a study of T cells in Graves' hyperthyroidism and ophthalmopathy. TCRdb re-called the multiplex PCR reads with MiXCR, one entry per CDR3 protein. The sample has a few hundred thousand distinct CDR3 sequences; 15% are singletons. Sequenced material: blood. The source of these receptors is a woman aged 25 to 39 with Graves' hyperthyroidism. CDR3s include the opening cysteine and the closing phenylalanine or tryptophan. The D gene is left open where the match is weak. Where a row states a size, it is once, few, many or the class of an expanded clone; other rows omit it.

>many|.|TRBV7-8|TRBJ2-7
CASSITNYEQYF
TGTGCCAGCAGCATCACAAACTACGAGCAGTACTTC
>few|TRBD1|TRBV6-5|TRBJ2-7
CTSSYSKGGLGEQYF
TGTACCAGCAGTTACTCGAAAGGGGGCCTGGGCGAGCAGTACTTC
>few|.|TRBV7-2|TRBJ2-1
CASSLGTNTYEQFF
TGTGCCAGCAGCTTAGGTACCAATACTTATGAGCAGTTCTTC
>.|.|TRBV5-4|TRBJ2-1
CASSPGQKDNEQFF
TGTGCCAGCAGCCCCGGACAGAAGGACAATGAGCAGTTCTTC
>few|TRBD2|TRBV7-6|TRBJ2-5
CASSLKYEREIRETQYF
TGTGCCAGCAGCTTAAAGTATGAGCGGGAGATACGAGAGACCCAGTACTTC
>few|TRBD1|TRBV5-4|TRBJ1-2
CASSLTGGTAYGYTF
TGTGCCAGCAGCCTGACAGGGGGTACGGCCTATGGCTACACCTTC
>many|TRBD1|TRBV6-2/TRBV6-3|TRBJ2-1
CASSPSPLGQGYNNEQFF
TGTGCCAGCAGTCCCAGCCCCCTGGGACAGGGTTATAACAATGAGCAGTTCTTC
>many|.|TRBV11-2|TRBJ2-5
CASSLWAGQAEGAQYF
TGTGCCAGCAGCTTATGGGCTGGACAAGCTGAAGGGGCCCAGTACTTC
>.|.|TRBV4-1|TRBJ2-5
CASSQEWRTKQETQYF
TGCGCCAGCAGCCAAGAATGGCGGACTAAACAAGAGACCCAGTACTTC
>once|.|TRBV9|TRBJ2-7
CASGVLEQSYEQYF
TGTGCCAGCGGCGTCTTGGAGCAGAGCTACGAGCAGTACTTC
>.|.|TRBV12-3/TRBV12-4|TRBJ1-1
CASSKGLSEAFF
TGTGCCAGCAGCAAAGGACTGAGTGAAGCTTTCTTT
>few|.|TRBV28|TRBJ1-2
CASSFDSYGYTF
TGTGCCAGCAGTTTTGATAGCTATGGCTACACCTTC
>many|TRBD2|TRBV6-2/TRBV6-3|TRBJ2-2
CASSYPTSGMNTGELFF
TGTGCCAGCAGTTATCCGACTAGCGGGATGAACACCGGGGAGCTGTTTTTT
>.|.|TRBV12-3/TRBV12-4|TRBJ1-5
CATNDRKNQPQHF
TGTGCCACTAACGACAGGAAGAATCAGCCCCAGCATTTT
>many|.|TRBV28|TRBJ2-3
CASSRAQGTDTQYF
TGTGCCAGCAGCCGGGCCCAAGGGACAGATACGCAGTATTTT
>.|.|TRBV6-1|TRBJ1-6
CASRASVQGENSPLHF
TGTGCCAGCAGAGCCTCCGTTCAGGGTGAGAATTCACCCCTCCACTTT
>.|TRBD1|TRBV6-1|TRBJ1-2
CASIETGGNYGYTF
TGTGCCAGCATAGAGACAGGGGGCAACTATGGCTACACCTTC
>many|TRBD2|TRBV30|TRBJ2-7
CAWRRASGAYEQYF
TGTGCCTGGAGGAGGGCTAGCGGTGCCTACGAGCAGTACTTC
>.|TRBD1|TRBV20-1|TRBJ1-1
CSARPRTGVNEAFF
TGCAGTGCTAGACCCCGGACAGGGGTTAATGAAGCTTTCTTT
>many|.|TRBV30|TRBJ1-2
CAWSRQGLGYGYTF
TGTGCCTGGAGTAGGCAGGGATTAGGCTATGGCTACACCTTC
>many|.|TRBV7-2|TRBJ1-1
CASSLESSKAFF
TGTGCCAGCAGCTTAGAGTCGAGCAAAGCTTTCTTT
>few|.|TRBV10-2|TRBJ1-1
CASRRTDLNTEAFF
TGCGCCAGCAGAAGGACAGACCTGAACACTGAAGCTTTCTTT
>.|TRBD1|TRBV3-1|TRBJ2-2
CTSSRQGAGELFF
TGTACCAGCAGCCGGCAGGGGGCCGGGGAGCTGTTTTTT
>.|TRBD2|TRBV20-1|TRBJ2-1
CSARGSSGRSNEQFF
TGCAGTGCTAGAGGGTCTAGCGGGAGGAGCAATGAGCAGTTCTTC
>few|TRBD1|TRBV27|TRBJ1-6
CADSGQGDSPLHF
TGTGCCGACTCGGGACAGGGGGATTCACCCCTCCACTTT
>many|TRBD1|TRBV3-1|TRBJ1-1
CASSQTGESEAFF
TGTGCCAGCAGCCAGACAGGGGAATCTGAAGCTTTCTTT
>.|TRBD2|TRBV28|TRBJ2-3
CASSLVSGRSTDTQYF
TGTGCCAGCAGTTTGGTTAGCGGGAGAAGCACAGATACGCAGTATTTT
>.|.|TRBV7-2|TRBJ2-5
CASSDPAGSSETQYF
TGTGCCAGCAGCGACCCGGCGGGATCCTCTGAGACCCAGTACTTC
>many|TRBD2|TRBV7-9|TRBJ2-2
CASSLALLSGITGELFF
TGTGCCAGCAGCTTAGCGCTACTTAGCGGGATCACCGGGGAGCTGTTTTTT
>.|.|TRBV20-1|TRBJ2-7
CSARWAGPREQYF
TGCAGTGCTAGATGGGCTGGGCCGAGGGAGCAGTACTTC
>many|TRBD2|TRBV27|TRBJ2-7
CASGRGLTSGTYEQYF
TGTGCCAGCGGCCGGGGCCTGACTAGCGGAACCTACGAGCAGTACTTC
>few|.|TRBV6-1|TRBJ2-3
CASSEIYAERADTQYF
TGTGCCAGCAGTGAAATTTACGCGGAAAGGGCAGATACGCAGTATTTT
>few|TRBD1|TRBV10-3|TRBJ2-1
CAISAGDRGSYNEQFF
TGTGCCATCAGTGCGGGGGACAGGGGTTCCTACAATGAGCAGTTCTTC
>.|.|TRBV25-1|TRBJ2-1
CASSGPRERNEQFF
TGTGCCAGCAGTGGCCCCCGGGAGCGCAATGAGCAGTTCTTC
>.|.|TRBV2|TRBJ2-5
CASSEVGGPQETQYF
TGTGCCAGCAGTGAAGTAGGGGGGCCCCAAGAGACCCAGTACTTC
>many|.|TRBV18|TRBJ2-3
CASSPPLRGGDNTDTQYF
TGTGCCAGCTCACCACCGCTGAGGGGCGGAGACAACACAGATACGCAGTATTTT
>few|TRBD1|TRBV4-1|TRBJ2-5
CASSQVSTGYLQETQYF
TGCGCCAGCAGCCAAGTATCGACAGGGTATCTCCAAGAGACCCAGTACTTC
>.|TRBD2|TRBV5-1|TRBJ2-7
CASSLLAEYSYEQYF
TGCGCCAGCAGCTTACTAGCGGAATACTCCTACGAGCAGTACTTC
>many|.|TRBV3-1|TRBJ2-7
CASSQDLVRSYEQYF
TGTGCCAGCAGCCAAGATCTGGTTCGCTCCTACGAGCAGTACTTC
>.|.|TRBV14|TRBJ2-6
CASSQDRGTLDGANVLTF
TGTGCCAGCAGCCAAGATCGTGGGACATTGGATGGGGCCAACGTCCTGACTTTC
>many|.|TRBV28|TRBJ1-1
CASSFGANTEAFF
TGTGCCAGCAGTTTTGGGGCGAACACTGAAGCTTTCTTT
>many|TRBD2|TRBV14|TRBJ2-2
CASSQEASGLTGELFF
TGTGCCAGCAGCCAAGAGGCTAGCGGACTAACCGGGGAGCTGTTTTTT
>many|.|TRBV20-1|TRBJ2-7
CSASGSAYEQYF
TGCAGTGCTAGCGGGAGCGCCTACGAGCAGTACTTC
>many|.|TRBV7-2|TRBJ2-3
CASSLLGRGSDTQYF
TGTGCCAGCAGCTTATTAGGTAGGGGGTCAGATACGCAGTATTTT
>.|TRBD2|TRBV12-3/TRBV12-4|TRBJ2-5
CASSPPGLAGTETQYF
TGTGCCAGCAGTCCGCCGGGACTAGCGGGAACAGAGACCCAGTACTTC
>many|.|TRBV6-1|TRBJ2-6
CASSEQGTGANVLTF
TGTGCCAGCAGTGAACAGGGCACTGGGGCCAACGTCCTGACTTTC
>few|.|TRBV20-1|TRBJ1-2
CSASMGTRVYGYTF
TGCAGTGCTAGTATGGGTACGCGGGTTTATGGCTACACCTTC